Each of the 10 T cell receptor beta chains below was sequenced from the same sample in a study of T cell therapy after organ transplantation. Produced via immunoSEQ multiplex PCR; TCRdb's table is partial and in-frame only. The sample comprises under 2,500 clones, around four fifths of which are singletons, and about 28% rests with the top ten. Sample time point: 20-29 weeks after completion of therapy. No antigens are known for them. Material: CD8+ T cells from blood, obtained after autologous CMV-specific T cell therapy. Receptor source: a human patient who had received a solid organ transplant and had CMV disease. Part of the T cell pool may stem from the graft donor.

The chain has TRBV11-2 and TRBJ2-7, with D possibly matching TRBD2 (5 bases). V dropped 5 bases and J dropped 0 bases, with 11 bases sitting between them. CDR3 length equals 14 residues. Germline V lookup: CDR1 SGHAT, CDR2 FQNNGV. In DNA, the CDR3 is TGTGCCAGCAGCACGCCGGGAACCTCCTACGAGCAGTACTTC. It yields the protein CASSTPGTSYEQYF.

This chain uses TRBV9 with TRBJ2-7, with D uncertain. The length of the CDR3 is 15 residues. Germline V gene sequence: CDR1 SGDLS, CDR2 YYNGEE. V was shortened by 1 base and J by 3 bases, with 14 bases between the two germline ends. CDR3: CASSVSPGLSYEQYF. The CDR3, as DNA: TGTGCCAGCAGCGTATCCCCGGGTTTGAGCTACGAGCAGTACTTC.

The rearrangement links TRBV27 to TRBJ2-5; 11 bases line up with TRBD2. The V gene end was trimmed by 2 bases and the J gene end by 7 bases; junction bases not matched to a gene: 18. The CDR3 has 19 amino acids. Looked up from germline, CDR1 is MNHEY and CDR2 is SMNVEV (reference sequence). The CDR3 protein is CASSLTSGRSGVPRWTQYF. In DNA form, the CDR3 reads TGTGCCAGCAGTTTAACTAGCGGGAGATCCGGGGTCCCAAGATGGACCCAGTACTTC.

The chain links TRBV11-2 to TRBJ1-1; D call uncertain. V lost 0 bases and J 4 bases, leaving 6 bases between the germline ends. This CDR3 comprises 13 residues. Germline V CDR1 and CDR2: SGHAT, FQNNGV. The CDR3 DNA follows: TGTGCCAGCAGCTTAGAAGGAGGCACTGAAGCTTTCTTT. It yields the protein CASSLEGGTEAFF.

The V call is TRBV28, the J call TRBJ2-5, with 7 nucleotides matching TRBD1. Germline V gene sequence: CDR1 MDHEN, CDR2 SYDVKM. Trimming took 6 bases from V and 3 from J; bases not matched to a gene: 7. The CDR3 length is 14 residues. The CDR3 here is CASSRDGTEETQYF. The CDR3 region has the DNA TGTGCCAGCAGCCGCGACGGGACAGAAGAGACCCAGTACTTC.

The V gene is TRBV11-2, the J gene TRBJ2-3; D gene uncertain. This CDR3 region has 15 residues. Germline V gene sequence: CDR1 SGHAT, CDR2 FQNNGV. With 1 base removed from V and 4 bases from J, the gap between germline ends came to 12 bases. The CDR3 DNA follows: TGTGCCAGCAGCTTAGGCAATCTGGGCGCAGATACGCAGTATTTT. Translating gives CASSLGNLGADTQYF.

The V call is TRBV7-3, the J call TRBJ2-1; 7 bases agree with TRBD1. Germline CDR1 and CDR2: SGHTA and FQGTGA. The CDR3 consists of 16 residues. With 4 bases clipped from V and 5 bases from J, the junction kept 11 bases outside the gene matches. CDR3 nucleotides: TGTGCCAGCAGCTCCCAACCGGGACAGCCCAACAATGAGCAGTTCTTC. Amino acid sequence: CASSSQPGQPNNEQFF.

The chain employs TRBV2 and TRBJ2-7; D is undetermined. The V end was cut by 3 bases, the J end by 3 bases, with 9 bases between. Germline CDR1 reads SNHLY; CDR2 reads FYNNEI. This CDR3 contains 13 residues. The CDR3 sequence is CASSESLSYEQYF. In nucleotides, the CDR3 is TGTGCCAGCAGTGAGTCACTAAGCTACGAGCAGTACTTC.

The chain has TRBV5-6 and TRBJ2-7; D is uncertain. V was clipped by 4 bases and J by 4 bases, with 9 bases between them. The germline V gene encodes CDR1 SGHDT and CDR2 YYEEEE. This CDR3 is built from 12 residues. Here the CDR3 DNA reads TGTGCCAGCAGCCGTACAGTATACGAGCAGTACTTC. It yields the protein CASSRTVYEQYF. The complete variable domain, with remaining parts taken from reference TRBV5-6 and TRBJ2-7, reads DAGVTQSPTHLIKTRGQQVTLRCSPKSGHDTVSWYQQALGQGPQFIFQYYEEEERQRGNFPDRFSGHQFPNYSSELNVNALLLGDSALYLCASSRTVYEQYFGPGTRLTVT.

This clone was detected a few times. CDR3 in DNA: TGTGCCAGCAGTTTATCGCTCCCCCTGGACCGTGCGCCCCAGCATTTT. Its translation: CASSLSLPLDRAPQHF. The chain uses TRBV27 and TRBJ1-5; unclear D gene. The germline V gene has CDR1 MNHEY and CDR2 SMNVEV (reference sequence). This CDR3 has 16 amino acids. V lost 0 bases to trimming and J lost 9 bases, with 18 bases between them.